The 14 T cell receptor beta chains below all came from one sample that was sequenced in a study of cytomegalovirus exposure and HLA in healthy donors. With 60 Vbeta and 13 Jbeta primers, the PCR was carried out. TCRdb's copy holds only in-frame clones and misses some; the assay was immunoSEQ multiplex PCR. The sample yields about 120,000 clones, around two thirds seen once. The specimen was PBMCs. These receptors came from a woman in her forties in good health and CMV-seropositive.

CDR3 bases: TGCGCCAGCAGCCAAGAGGGGGGACCCGGCTACGAGCAGTACTTC. Protein: CASSQEGGPGYEQYF. The rearrangement joins TRBV4-3 to TRBJ2-7; a weak D match, TRBD2 (6 bases). Between the trimmed V and J ends, which lost 0 bases and 3 bases, there was a span of 12 bases. Germline loops: CDR1 LGHNA, CDR2 YSLEER. The CDR3 contains 15 residues.

In its sample, this clone was seen a few times. This chain uses TRBV11-2 with TRBJ2-7; 13 nucleotides line up with TRBD2. Trimming cost V 5 bases and J 4 bases; bases outside gene matches: 11. Germline loops: CDR1 SGHAT, CDR2 FQNNGV. The CDR3 is 17 amino acids. The CDR3, as DNA: TGTGCCAGCAGCCGAACCCTCGGACTAGCGGGAGAGTACGAGCAGTACTTC. Protein: CASSRTLGLAGEYEQYF. Looking up the rest from reference TRBV11-2 and TRBJ2-7 gives the full variable domain: EAGVAQSPRYKIIEKRQSVAFWCNPISGHATLYWYQQILGQGPKLLIQFQNNGVVDDSQLPKDRFSAERLKGVDSTLKIQPAKLEDSAVYLCASSRTLGLAGEYEQYFGPGTRLTVT.

The chain is built from TRBV4-3 and TRBJ2-7; D remains unclear. This CDR3 has 15 residues. Trimming took off 0 bases at V and 1 base at J, with 10 bases between the two ends. CDR1 is LGHNA, CDR2 YSLEER, per germline. The CDR3 spells CASSQEVGASYEQYF. CDR3 nucleotide sequence: TGCGCCAGCAGCCAAGAGGTCGGAGCATCCTACGAGCAGTACTTC.

The CDR3 DNA follows: TGTGCCAGCAGCTTAGGTGCCAGCTCCTACGAGCAGTACTTC. It encodes CASSLGASSYEQYF. The chain joins TRBV11-2 to TRBJ2-7; D not resolved. This CDR3 has 14 residues. Germline V CDR1 and CDR2: SGHAT, FQNNGV. The V end was cut by 1 base, the J end by 0 bases, with 7 bases between.

The V call is TRBV28, the J call TRBJ2-2, with TRBD2 matching 8 bases. The junction had 13 bases not matched to a gene; V was cut back by 3 bases and J by 4 bases. The length of the CDR3 is 18 residues. In germline, CDR1 is MDHEN, CDR2 SYDVKM. DNA of the CDR3: TGTGCCAGCAGTTTTATTAACGTGGGACTAGAGGTCACCGGGGAGCTGTTTTTT. It codes for CASSFINVGLEVTGELFF.

The V and J genes are TRBV29-1 and TRBJ2-1; weak D call: TRBD2 (6 bases). Per the germline V gene, CDR1 is SQVTM and CDR2 is ANQGSEA. This CDR3 region has 12 residues. Trimming removed 8 bases from V and 6 bases from J, with 14 bases in between. CDR3 nucleotides: TGCAGCCTCCCCGGGGGACCCAATGAGCAGTTCTTC. This gives the protein CSLPGGPNEQFF.

The chain recombines TRBV7-9 with TRBJ2-7, with 8 bases that match TRBD1. There are 13 residues in the CDR3. V dropped 9 bases and J dropped 1; count of bases not matched to a gene: 5. CDR1 SEHNR and CDR2 FQNEAQ come from the germline V gene (reference sequence). DNA of the CDR3: TGTGCCAGTACAGGGGGGACGTCCTACGAGCAGTACTTC. Residues: CASTGGTSYEQYF.

This clone has a single count. V usage is TRBV5-6 and J usage is TRBJ2-5, with TRBD1 matching over 10 bases. The J call may not be correct, given that the DNA end is closer to TRBJ2-7. Germline V gene data show CDR1 as SGHDT and CDR2 as YYEEEE. The CDR3 extends over 15 amino acids. The CDR3: CASSLVGQGIHEQYF. Here the CDR3 DNA reads TGTGCCAGCAGCTTGGTGGGACAGGGGATACACGAGCAGTACTTC.

The chain combines TRBV2 with TRBJ1-1, with TRBD1 identical over 8 bases. There are 14 residues in the CDR3. With V trimmed by 6 bases and J by 4 bases, 7 bases remained unmatched. Germline V gene data show CDR1 as SNHLY and CDR2 as FYNNEI. For the CDR3, the DNA is TGTGCCAGCAGCCTCGACAGGGGTCCCACTGAAGCTTTCTTT. Translating gives CASSLDRGPTEAFF.

This chain connects TRBV6-1 to TRBJ2-3; possibly TRBD1 for D (5 bases). CDR3 size: 13 residues. Germline assignment: CDR1 MNHNS and CDR2 SASEGT. With 1 base removed from V and 5 bases from J, the gap between germline ends came to 7 bases. The chain's CDR3 is CASSEGGIDTQYF. CDR3 in DNA: TGTGCCAGCAGTGAAGGGGGCATAGATACGCAGTATTTT.

The chain carries TRBV23-1 and TRBJ2-7; 7 positions agree with TRBD2. TRBV23-1 is an open reading frame whose function is uncertain. The length of the CDR3 is 16 residues. V was pared by 0 bases and J by 3 bases, with 8 bases of the junction left unmatched. The CDR3 sequence: CASSQSGGSLHYEQYF. The CDR3 region has the DNA TGCGCCAGCAGTCAATCGGGGGGGTCCCTCCACTACGAGCAGTACTTC.

This sequence joins TRBV2 and TRBJ2-7; 7 bases fit TRBD2. This CDR3 spans 13 amino acids. In germline, CDR1 is SNHLY, CDR2 FYNNEI. The V and J ends lost 2 bases and 4 bases, in that order; junction bases with no gene match: 2. Here the CDR3 reads CASSEWGGYEQYF. In DNA, the CDR3 is TGTGCCAGCAGTGAATGGGGGGGGTACGAGCAGTACTTC.

The V call is TRBV7-6, the J call TRBJ2-1; D gene unclear. There are 14 residues in the CDR3. V shed 5 bases and J shed 8 bases, with 16 bases lying between them. CDR1 SGHVS and CDR2 FNYEAQ come from the germline V gene. This CDR3 reads CASSPSALGDEQFF. CDR3 coding DNA: TGTGCCAGCAGCCCAAGCGCCTTAGGCGATGAGCAGTTCTTC.

This CDR3 reads CASSGGRVVREQYF. CDR3 DNA: TGTGCCAGCTCCGGGGGGAGGGTAGTACGCGAGCAGTACTTC. The genes are TRBV6-6 and TRBJ2-7; the match to TRBD2 covers 7 bases. V trimming: 8 bases; J trimming: 6 bases; junction bases outside the gene matches: 13. The CDR3 has 14 amino acids. In germline, CDR1 is MNHNY, CDR2 SVGAGI (reference sequence).